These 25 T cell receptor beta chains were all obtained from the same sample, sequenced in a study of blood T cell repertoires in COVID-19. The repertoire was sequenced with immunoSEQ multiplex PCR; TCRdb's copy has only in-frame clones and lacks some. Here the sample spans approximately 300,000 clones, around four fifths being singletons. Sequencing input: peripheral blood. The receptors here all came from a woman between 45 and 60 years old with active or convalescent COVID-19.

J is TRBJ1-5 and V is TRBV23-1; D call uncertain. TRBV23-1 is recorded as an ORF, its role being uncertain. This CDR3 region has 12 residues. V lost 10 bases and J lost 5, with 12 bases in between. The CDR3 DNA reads TGCGCCATCGAACCGGGATATCAGCCCCAGCATTTT. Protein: CAIEPGYQPQHF.

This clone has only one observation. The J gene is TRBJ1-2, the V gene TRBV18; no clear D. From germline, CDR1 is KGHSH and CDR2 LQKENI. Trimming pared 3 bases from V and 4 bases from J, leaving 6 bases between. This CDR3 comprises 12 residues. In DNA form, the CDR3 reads TGTGCCAGCTCACCGGGAGTCTATGGCTACACCTTC. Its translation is CASSPGVYGYTF.

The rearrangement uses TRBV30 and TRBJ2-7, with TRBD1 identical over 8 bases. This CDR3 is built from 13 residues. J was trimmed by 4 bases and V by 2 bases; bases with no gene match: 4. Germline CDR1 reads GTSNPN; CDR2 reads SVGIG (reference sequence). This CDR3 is CAWSRDRLYEQYF. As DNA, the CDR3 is TGTGCCTGGAGTCGGGACAGGCTGTACGAGCAGTACTTC.

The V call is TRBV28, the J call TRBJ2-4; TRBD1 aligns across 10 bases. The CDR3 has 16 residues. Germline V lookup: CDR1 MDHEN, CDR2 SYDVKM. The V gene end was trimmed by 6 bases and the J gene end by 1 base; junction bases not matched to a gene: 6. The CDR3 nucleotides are TGTGCCAGCAGCATTCCGGGACAGGGGGCCAAAAACATTCAGTACTTC. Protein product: CASSIPGQGAKNIQYF.

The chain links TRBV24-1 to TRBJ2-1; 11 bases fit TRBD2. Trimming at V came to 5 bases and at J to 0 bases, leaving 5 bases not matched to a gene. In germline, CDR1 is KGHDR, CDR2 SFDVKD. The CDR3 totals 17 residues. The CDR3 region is CATSAVTSGSSYNEQFF. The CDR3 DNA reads TGTGCCACCAGTGCCGTCACTAGCGGGAGCTCCTACAATGAGCAGTTCTTC.

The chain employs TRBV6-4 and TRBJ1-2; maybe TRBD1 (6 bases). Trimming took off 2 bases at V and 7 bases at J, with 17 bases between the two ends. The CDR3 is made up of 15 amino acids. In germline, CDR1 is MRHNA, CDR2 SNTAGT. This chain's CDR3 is CASSDPTRGASGYTF. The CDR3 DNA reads TGTGCCAGCAGTGACCCCACACGGGGGGCAAGTGGCTACACCTTC.

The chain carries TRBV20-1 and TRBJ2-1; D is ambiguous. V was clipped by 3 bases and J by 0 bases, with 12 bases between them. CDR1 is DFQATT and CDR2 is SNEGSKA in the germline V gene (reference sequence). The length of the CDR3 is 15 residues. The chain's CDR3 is CSASVSPSSYNEQFF. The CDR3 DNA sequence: TGCAGTGCTAGTGTAAGCCCGAGCTCCTACAATGAGCAGTTCTTC.

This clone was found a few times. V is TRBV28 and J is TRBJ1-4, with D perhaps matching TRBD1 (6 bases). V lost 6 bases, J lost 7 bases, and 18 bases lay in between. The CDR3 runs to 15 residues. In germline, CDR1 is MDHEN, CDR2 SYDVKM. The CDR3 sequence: CASRRTGNPGEKLFF. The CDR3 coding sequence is TGTGCCAGCAGGCGCACAGGGAACCCAGGTGAAAAACTGTTTTTT.

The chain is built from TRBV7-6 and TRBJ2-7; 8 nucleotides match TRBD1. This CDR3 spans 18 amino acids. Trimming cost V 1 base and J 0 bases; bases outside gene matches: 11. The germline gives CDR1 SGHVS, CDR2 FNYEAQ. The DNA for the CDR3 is TGTGCCAGCAGCTTAGGAGACGGAACAGGGGGGTTCTCCTACGAGCAGTACTTC. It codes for CASSLGDGTGGFSYEQYF.

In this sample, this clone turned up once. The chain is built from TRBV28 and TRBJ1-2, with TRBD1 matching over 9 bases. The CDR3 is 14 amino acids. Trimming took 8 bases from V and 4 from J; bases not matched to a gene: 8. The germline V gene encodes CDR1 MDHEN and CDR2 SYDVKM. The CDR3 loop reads CASDYRGRTYGYTF. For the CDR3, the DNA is TGTGCCAGCGACTACAGGGGGCGCACCTATGGCTACACCTTC.

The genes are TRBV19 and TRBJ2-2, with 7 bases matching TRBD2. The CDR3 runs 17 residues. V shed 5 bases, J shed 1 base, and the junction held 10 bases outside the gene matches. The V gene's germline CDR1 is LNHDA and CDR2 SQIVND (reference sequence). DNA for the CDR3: TGTGCCAGTAGTCGGACTGTGCTAGCGGTGAACACCGGGGAGCTGTTTTTT. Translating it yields CASSRTVLAVNTGELFF.

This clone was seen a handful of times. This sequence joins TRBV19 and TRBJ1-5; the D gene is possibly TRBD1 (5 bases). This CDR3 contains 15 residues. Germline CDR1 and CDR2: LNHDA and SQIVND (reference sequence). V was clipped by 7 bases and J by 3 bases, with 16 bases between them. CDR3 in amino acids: CASTAFRGNNQPQHF. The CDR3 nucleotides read TGTGCCAGTACCGCGTTCCGGGGGAACAATCAGCCCCAGCATTTT.

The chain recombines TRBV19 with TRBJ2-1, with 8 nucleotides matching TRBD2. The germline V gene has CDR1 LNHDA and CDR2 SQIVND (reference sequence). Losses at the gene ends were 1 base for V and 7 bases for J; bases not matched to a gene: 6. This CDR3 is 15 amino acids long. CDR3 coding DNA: TGTGCCAGTAGTATAGCGGGAGGGCCGTTGAATGAGCAGTTCTTC. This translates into CASSIAGGPLNEQFF.

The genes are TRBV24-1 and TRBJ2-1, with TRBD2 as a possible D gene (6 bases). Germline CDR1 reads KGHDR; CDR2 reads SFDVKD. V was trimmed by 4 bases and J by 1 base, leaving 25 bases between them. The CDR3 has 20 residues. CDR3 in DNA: TGTGCCACCAGTGACCGGGACTCCCCTGGGCCACGGAGGTCCTACAATGAGCAGTTCTTC. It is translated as CATSDRDSPGPRRSYNEQFF.

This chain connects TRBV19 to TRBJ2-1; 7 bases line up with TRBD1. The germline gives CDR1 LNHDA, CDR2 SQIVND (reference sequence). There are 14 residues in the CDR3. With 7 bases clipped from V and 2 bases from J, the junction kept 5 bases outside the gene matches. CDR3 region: CASTSGQPYNEQFF. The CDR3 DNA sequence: TGTGCCAGTACCTCGGGACAGCCCTACAATGAGCAGTTCTTC.

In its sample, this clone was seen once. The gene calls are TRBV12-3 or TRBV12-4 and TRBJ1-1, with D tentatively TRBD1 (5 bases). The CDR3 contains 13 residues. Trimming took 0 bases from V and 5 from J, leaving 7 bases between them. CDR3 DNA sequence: TGTGCCAGCAGTTTAGCCCAGGGTACTGAAGCTTTCTTT. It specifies CASSLAQGTEAFF.

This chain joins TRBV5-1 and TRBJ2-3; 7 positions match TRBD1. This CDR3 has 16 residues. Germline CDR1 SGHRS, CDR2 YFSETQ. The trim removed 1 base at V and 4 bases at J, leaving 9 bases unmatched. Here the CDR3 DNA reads TGCGCCAGCAGCTTGACTACAGGGGAGTTTCCAGATACGCAGTATTTT. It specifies CASSLTTGEFPDTQYF.

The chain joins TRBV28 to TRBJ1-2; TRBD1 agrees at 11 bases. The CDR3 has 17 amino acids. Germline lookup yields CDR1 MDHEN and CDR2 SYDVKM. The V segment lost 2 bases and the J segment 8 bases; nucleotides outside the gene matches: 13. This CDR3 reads CASSLRGTGGAMRGYTF. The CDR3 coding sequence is TGTGCCAGCAGTTTAAGGGGGACAGGGGGTGCTATGCGGGGCTACACCTTC.

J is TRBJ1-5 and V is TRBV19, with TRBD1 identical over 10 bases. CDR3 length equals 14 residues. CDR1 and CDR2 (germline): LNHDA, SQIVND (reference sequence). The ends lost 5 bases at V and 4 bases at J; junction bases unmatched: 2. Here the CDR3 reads CASSGQGVNQPQHF. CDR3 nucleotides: TGTGCCAGTAGTGGACAGGGGGTGAATCAGCCCCAGCATTTT.

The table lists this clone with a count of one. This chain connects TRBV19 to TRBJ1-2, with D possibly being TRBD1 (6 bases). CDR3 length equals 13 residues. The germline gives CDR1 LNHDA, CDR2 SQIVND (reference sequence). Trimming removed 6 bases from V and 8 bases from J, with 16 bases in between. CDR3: CASRQAGAKGYTF. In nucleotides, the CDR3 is TGTGCCAGTAGGCAGGCGGGGGCCAAGGGCTACACCTTC.

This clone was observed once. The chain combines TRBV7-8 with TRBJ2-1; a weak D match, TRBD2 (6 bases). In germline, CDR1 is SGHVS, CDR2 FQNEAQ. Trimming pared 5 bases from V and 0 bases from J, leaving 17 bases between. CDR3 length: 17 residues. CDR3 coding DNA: TGTGCCAGCAGCCCCCGTGGTAGCGGCAGCTCCTACAATGAGCAGTTCTTC. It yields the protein CASSPRGSGSSYNEQFF. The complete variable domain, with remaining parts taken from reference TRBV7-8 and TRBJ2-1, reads GAGVSQSPRYKVAKRGQDVALRCDPISGHVSLFWYQQALGQGPEFLTYFQNEAQLDKSGLPSDRFFAERPEGSVSTLKIQRTQQEDSAVYLCASSPRGSGSSYNEQFFGPGTRLTVL.

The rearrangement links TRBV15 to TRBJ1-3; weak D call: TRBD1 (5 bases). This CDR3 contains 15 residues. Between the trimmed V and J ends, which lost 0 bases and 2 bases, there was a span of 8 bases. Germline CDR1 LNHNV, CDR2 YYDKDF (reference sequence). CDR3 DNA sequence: TGTGCCACCAGCAGAGATGTGGGGCCTGGAAACACCATATATTTT. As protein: CATSRDVGPGNTIYF.

The CDR3 reads CAWRNSGPLSSYEQYF. The CDR3, as DNA: TGTGCCTGGAGGAATAGCGGGCCCCTCAGCTCCTACGAGCAGTACTTC. V is TRBV30 and J is TRBJ2-7, with TRBD2 matching over 7 bases. This CDR3 spans 16 amino acids. Germline V gene data show CDR1 as GTSNPN and CDR2 as SVGIG (reference sequence). J gave up 0 bases and V 3 bases, and 11 bases lay outside the gene matches.

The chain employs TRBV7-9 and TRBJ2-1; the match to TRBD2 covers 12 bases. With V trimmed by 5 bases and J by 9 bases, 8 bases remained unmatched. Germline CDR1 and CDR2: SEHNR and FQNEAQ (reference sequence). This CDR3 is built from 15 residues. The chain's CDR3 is CASSPLAGGPGEQFF. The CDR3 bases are TGTGCCAGCAGCCCTCTAGCGGGAGGGCCCGGTGAGCAGTTCTTC.

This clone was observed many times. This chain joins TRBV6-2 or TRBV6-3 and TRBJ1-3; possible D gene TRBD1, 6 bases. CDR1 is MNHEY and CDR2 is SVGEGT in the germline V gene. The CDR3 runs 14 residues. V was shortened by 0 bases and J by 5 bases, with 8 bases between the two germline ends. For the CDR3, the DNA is TGTGCCAGCAGTTACTCGGGACATCGAAACACCATATATTTT. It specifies CASSYSGHRNTIYF.